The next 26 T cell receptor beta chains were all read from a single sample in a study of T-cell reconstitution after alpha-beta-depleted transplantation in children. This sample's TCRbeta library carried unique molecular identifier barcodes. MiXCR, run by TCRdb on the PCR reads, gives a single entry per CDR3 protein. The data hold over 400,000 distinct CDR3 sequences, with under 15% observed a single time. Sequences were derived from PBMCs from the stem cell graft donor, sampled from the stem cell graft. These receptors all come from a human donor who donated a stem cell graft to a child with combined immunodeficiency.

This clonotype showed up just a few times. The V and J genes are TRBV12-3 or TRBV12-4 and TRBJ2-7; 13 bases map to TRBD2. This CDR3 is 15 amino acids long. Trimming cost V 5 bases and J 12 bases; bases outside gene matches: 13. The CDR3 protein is CASSLTGLAGLLRYF. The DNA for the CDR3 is TGTGCCAGCAGTCTAACGGGACTAGCGGGATTACTGCGGTACTTC.

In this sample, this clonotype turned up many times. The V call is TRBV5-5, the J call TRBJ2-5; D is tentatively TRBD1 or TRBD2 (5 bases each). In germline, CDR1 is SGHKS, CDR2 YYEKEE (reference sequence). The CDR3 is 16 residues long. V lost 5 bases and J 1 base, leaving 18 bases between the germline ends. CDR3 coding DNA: TGTGCCAGCAGTTCACCGGGACCGCGTTCCCAAGAGACCCAGTACTTC. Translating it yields CASSSPGPRSQETQYF.

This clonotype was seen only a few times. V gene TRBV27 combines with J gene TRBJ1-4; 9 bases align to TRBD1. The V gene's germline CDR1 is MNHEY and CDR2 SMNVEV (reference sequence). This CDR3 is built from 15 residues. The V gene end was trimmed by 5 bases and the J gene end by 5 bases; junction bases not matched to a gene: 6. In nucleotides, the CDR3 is TGTGCCAGCAGTCACGGACAGGGGAGCAATGAAAAACTGTTTTTT. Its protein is CASSHGQGSNEKLFF.

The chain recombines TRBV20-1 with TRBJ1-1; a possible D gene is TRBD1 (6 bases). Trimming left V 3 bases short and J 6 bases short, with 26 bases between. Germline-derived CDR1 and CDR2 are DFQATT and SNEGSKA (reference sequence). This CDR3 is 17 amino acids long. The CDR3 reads CSARFPGVWGLRPEAFF. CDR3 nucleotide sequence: TGCAGTGCTAGGTTCCCGGGGGTATGGGGGCTGAGGCCTGAAGCTTTCTTT.

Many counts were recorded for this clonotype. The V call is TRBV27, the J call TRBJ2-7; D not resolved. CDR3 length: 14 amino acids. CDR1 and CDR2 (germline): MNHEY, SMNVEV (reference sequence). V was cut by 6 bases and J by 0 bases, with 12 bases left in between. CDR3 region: CASRGQDTSYEQYF. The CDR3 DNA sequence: TGTGCCAGCAGAGGGCAGGATACCTCCTACGAGCAGTACTTC.

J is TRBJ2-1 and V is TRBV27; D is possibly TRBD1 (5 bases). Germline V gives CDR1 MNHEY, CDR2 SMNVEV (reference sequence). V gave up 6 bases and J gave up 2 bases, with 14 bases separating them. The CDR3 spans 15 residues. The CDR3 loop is CASSPGRATYNEQFF. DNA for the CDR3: TGTGCCAGCAGCCCCGGCAGGGCTACCTACAATGAGCAGTTCTTC.

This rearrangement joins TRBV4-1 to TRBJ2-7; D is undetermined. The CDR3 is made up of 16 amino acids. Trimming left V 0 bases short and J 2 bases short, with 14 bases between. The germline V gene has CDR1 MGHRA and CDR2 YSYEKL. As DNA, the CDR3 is TGCGCCAGCAGCCAAGATAGGGCCCACGGAACCTACGAGCAGTACTTC. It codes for CASSQDRAHGTYEQYF.

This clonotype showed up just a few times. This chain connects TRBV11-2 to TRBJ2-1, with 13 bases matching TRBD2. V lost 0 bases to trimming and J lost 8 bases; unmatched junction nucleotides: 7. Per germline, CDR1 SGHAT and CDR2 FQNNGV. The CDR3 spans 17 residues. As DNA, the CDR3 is TGTGCCAGCAGCTTAGAACTAGCGGGGGGGCTGAGGGATGAGCAGTTCTTC. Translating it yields CASSLELAGGLRDEQFF.

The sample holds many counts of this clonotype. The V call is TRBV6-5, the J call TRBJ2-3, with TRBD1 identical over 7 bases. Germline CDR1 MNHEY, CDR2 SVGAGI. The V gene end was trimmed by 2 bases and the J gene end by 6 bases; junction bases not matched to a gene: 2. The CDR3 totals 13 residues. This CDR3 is CASSYGRGDTQYF. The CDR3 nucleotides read TGTGCCAGCAGTTACGGCAGGGGGGATACGCAGTATTTT.

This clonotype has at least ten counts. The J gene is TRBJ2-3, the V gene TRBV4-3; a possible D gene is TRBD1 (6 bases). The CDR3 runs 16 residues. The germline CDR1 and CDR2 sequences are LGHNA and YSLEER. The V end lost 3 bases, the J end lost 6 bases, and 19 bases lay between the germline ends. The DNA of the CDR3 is TGCGCCAGCAGCCACCGCCCCATCGAGGGGGTGGATACGCAGTATTTT. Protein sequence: CASSHRPIEGVDTQYF.

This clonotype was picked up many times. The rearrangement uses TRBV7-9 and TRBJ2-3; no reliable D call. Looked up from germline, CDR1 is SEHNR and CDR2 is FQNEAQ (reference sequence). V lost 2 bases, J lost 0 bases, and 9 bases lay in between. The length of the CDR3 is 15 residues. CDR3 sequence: CASSLSRSSTDTQYF. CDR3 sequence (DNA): TGTGCCAGCAGCTTATCACGGTCTAGCACAGATACGCAGTATTTT.

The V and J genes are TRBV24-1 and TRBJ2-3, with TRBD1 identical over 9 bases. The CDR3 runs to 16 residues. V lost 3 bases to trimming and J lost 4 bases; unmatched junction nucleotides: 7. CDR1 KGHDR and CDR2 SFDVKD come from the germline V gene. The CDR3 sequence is CATSDQWDRAPDTQYF. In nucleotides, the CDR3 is TGTGCCACCAGTGATCAATGGGACAGGGCCCCAGATACGCAGTATTTT.

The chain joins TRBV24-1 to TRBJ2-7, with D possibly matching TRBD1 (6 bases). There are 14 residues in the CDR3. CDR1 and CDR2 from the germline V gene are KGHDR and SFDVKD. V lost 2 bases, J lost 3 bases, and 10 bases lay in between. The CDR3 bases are TGTGCCACCAGTGATTCGGGACACAACTACGAGCAGTACTTC. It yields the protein CATSDSGHNYEQYF.

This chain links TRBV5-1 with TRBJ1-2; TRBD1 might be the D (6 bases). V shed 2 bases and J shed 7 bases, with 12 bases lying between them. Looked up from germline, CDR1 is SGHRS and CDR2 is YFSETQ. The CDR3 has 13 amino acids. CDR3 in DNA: TGCGCCAGCAGCTTTACAGGGCAGAGTGGCTACACCTTC. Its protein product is CASSFTGQSGYTF.

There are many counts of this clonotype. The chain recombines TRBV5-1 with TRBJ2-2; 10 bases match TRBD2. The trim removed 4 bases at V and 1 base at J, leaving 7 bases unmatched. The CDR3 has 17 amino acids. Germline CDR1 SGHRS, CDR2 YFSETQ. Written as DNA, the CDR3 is TGCGCCAGCAGCCCGAGGGCTAGCGGGAGGAACACCGGGGAGCTGTTTTTT. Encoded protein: CASSPRASGRNTGELFF.

The CDR3 protein is CASSKRSAREETQYF. The CDR3, as DNA: TGTGCCAGCAGCAAGAGGTCGGCGCGGGAAGAGACCCAGTACTTC. The chain joins TRBV11-3 to TRBJ2-5; D might be TRBD2 (5 bases). The CDR3 spans 15 residues. Trimming cost V 5 bases and J 3 bases, with 16 bases left between them. Germline values: CDR1 SGHNT, CDR2 YENEEA. Drawing the rest from reference TRBV11-3 and TRBJ2-5, the complete variable domain is EAGVVQSPRYKIIEKKQPVAFWCNPISGHNTLYWYLQNLGQGPELLIRYENEEAVDDSQLPKDRFSAERLKGVDSTLKIQPAELGDSAVYLCASSKRSAREETQYFGPGTRLLVL.

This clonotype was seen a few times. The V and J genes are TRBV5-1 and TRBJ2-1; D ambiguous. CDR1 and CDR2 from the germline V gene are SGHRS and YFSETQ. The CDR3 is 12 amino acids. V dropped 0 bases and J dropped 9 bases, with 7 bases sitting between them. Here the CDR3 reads CASSLGTAEQFF. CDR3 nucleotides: TGCGCCAGCAGCTTGGGTACGGCTGAGCAGTTCTTC.

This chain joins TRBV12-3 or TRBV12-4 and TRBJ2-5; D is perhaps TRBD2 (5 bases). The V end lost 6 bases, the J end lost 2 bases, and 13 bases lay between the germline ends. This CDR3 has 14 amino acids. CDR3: CASSSPTRQETQYF. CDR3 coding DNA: TGTGCCAGCAGCTCTCCAACTAGGCAAGAGACCCAGTACTTC.

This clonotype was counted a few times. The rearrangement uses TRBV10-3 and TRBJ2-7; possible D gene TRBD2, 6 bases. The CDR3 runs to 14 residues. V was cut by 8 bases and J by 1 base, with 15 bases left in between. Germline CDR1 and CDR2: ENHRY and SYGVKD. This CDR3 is CAIGMTRASYEQYF. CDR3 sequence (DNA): TGTGCCATCGGAATGACTAGGGCTTCCTACGAGCAGTACTTC.

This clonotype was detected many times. The CDR3 sequence is CASSSGLVGEETQYF. CDR3 bases: TGCGCCAGCAGCTCCGGGTTGGTGGGAGAAGAGACCCAGTACTTC. V and J are TRBV5-1 and TRBJ2-5; D may be TRBD2 (5 bases). The CDR3 has 15 amino acids. Germline V CDR1 and CDR2: SGHRS, YFSETQ. V shed 3 bases and J shed 3 bases, with 15 bases lying between them.

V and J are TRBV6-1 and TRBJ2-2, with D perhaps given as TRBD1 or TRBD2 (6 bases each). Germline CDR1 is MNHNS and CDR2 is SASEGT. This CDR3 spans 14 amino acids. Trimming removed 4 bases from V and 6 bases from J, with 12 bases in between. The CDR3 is CASSATRGAGELFF. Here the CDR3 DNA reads TGTGCCAGCAGTGCAACTAGGGGGGCCGGGGAGCTGTTTTTT.

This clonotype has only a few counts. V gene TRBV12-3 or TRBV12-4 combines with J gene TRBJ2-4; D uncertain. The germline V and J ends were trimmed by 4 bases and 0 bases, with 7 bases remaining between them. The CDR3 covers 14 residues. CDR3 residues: CASSSVLAKNIQYF. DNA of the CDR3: TGTGCCAGCAGTTCCGTCCTAGCCAAAAACATTCAGTACTTC.

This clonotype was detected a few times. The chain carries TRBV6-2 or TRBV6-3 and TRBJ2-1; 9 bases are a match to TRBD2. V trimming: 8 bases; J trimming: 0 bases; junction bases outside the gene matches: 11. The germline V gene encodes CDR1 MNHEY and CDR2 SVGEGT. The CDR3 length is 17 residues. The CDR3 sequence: CASGIGLAISSYNEQFF. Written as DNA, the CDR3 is TGTGCCAGCGGGATTGGACTAGCGATAAGCTCCTACAATGAGCAGTTCTTC.

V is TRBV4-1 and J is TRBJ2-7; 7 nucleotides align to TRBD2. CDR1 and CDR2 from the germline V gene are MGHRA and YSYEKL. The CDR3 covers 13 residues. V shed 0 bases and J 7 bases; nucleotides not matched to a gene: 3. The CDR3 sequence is CASSQDPGGEQYF. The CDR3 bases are TGCGCCAGCAGCCAAGATCCGGGGGGAGAGCAGTACTTC.

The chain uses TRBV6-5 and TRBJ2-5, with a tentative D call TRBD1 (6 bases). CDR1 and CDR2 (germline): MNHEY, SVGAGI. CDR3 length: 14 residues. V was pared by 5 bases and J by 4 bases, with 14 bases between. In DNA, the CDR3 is TGTGCCAGCAGTACGACAGGTTTGGGAGAGACCCAGTACTTC. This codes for CASSTTGLGETQYF.

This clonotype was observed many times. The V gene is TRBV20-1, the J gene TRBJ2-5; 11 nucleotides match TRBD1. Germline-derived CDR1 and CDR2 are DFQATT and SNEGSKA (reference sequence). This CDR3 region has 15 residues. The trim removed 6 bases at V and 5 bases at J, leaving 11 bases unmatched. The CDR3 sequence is CSARSGTGGEETQYF. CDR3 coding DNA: TGCAGTGCGAGATCCGGGACAGGGGGTGAGGAGACCCAGTACTTC.